Below, 31 T cell receptor beta chains from the same sample are listed, as sequenced in a study of T-cell reconstitution after alpha-beta-depleted transplantation in children. The TCRbeta library was prepared with unique molecular identifiers. MiXCR, run by TCRdb on the PCR reads, gives a single entry per CDR3 protein. The table lists some 830,000 distinct CDR3 sequences, roughly 15% of them singletons. The sequenced sample was PBMCs, mostly from graft donor cells, obtained 360 days after TCRalphabeta/CD19-depleted stem cell transplant. These receptors came from a male patient between 5 and 17 years old who had a stem cell transplant for acute lymphoblastic leukemia, so the T cells may come from the graft donor.

The J gene is TRBJ2-2, the V gene TRBV6-5; 13 nucleotides agree with TRBD2. V shed 0 bases, J shed 11 bases, and the junction held 3 bases outside the gene matches. The CDR3 covers 15 residues. CDR1 and CDR2 from the germline V gene are MNHEY and SVGAGI. The CDR3: CASSYSRTSGSELFF. Here the CDR3 DNA reads TGTGCCAGCAGTTACTCGAGGACTAGCGGGAGTGAGCTGTTTTTT.

The chain uses TRBV20-1 and TRBJ2-7; D ambiguous. The CDR3 runs 16 residues. Trimming pared 4 bases from V and 2 bases from J, leaving 21 bases between. CDR1 is DFQATT, CDR2 SNEGSKA, per germline (reference sequence). The DNA of the CDR3 is TGCAGTGCTAATGGCCCCCTAAGAAGGACCACCTACGAGCAGTACTTC. Translating gives CSANGPLRRTTYEQYF.

This clonotype was picked up a small number of times. The chain uses TRBV9 and TRBJ2-7; 7 positions match TRBD1. CDR1 and CDR2 from the germline V gene are SGDLS and YYNGEE. The CDR3 sequence is 11 residues long. Unmatched junction bases numbered 3, after V lost 4 bases and J lost 8 bases. CDR3 coding DNA: TGTGCCAGCAGCTTGACAGGGCAGCAGTACTTC. This translates into CASSLTGQQYF.

The rearrangement links TRBV20-1 to TRBJ1-3; perhaps TRBD1 as D (5 bases). V shed 5 bases and J shed 4 bases, with 12 bases lying between them. The germline V gene has CDR1 DFQATT and CDR2 SNEGSKA (reference sequence). The CDR3 is made up of 13 amino acids. The CDR3 is CSALQGTGNTIYF. The DNA of the CDR3 is TGCAGTGCTCTCCAGGGAACCGGAAACACCATATATTTT.

V gene TRBV5-1 combines with J gene TRBJ2-1, with 9 positions matching TRBD1. The V gene end was trimmed by 4 bases and the J gene end by 9 bases; junction bases not matched to a gene: 11. From germline, CDR1 is SGHRS and CDR2 YFSETQ. The CDR3 extends over 15 amino acids. This CDR3 is CASSHPGTGTGEQFF. The CDR3 bases are TGCGCCAGCAGCCACCCCGGGACAGGGACTGGTGAGCAGTTCTTC.

This clonotype has more than one count but fewer than ten. The chain links TRBV5-1 to TRBJ2-3; D tentatively fits TRBD1 or TRBD2 (5 bases each). Germline V gives CDR1 SGHRS, CDR2 YFSETQ. The ends were cut back, 0 bases at V and 3 bases at J, with 14 bases in the middle. There are 16 residues in the CDR3. Written as DNA, the CDR3 is TGCGCCAGCAGCTTGGCCTGGAAGGGGAGTACAGATACGCAGTATTTT. The encoded protein is CASSLAWKGSTDTQYF. Supplemented by reference TRBV5-1 and TRBJ2-3, the full variable domain reads KAGVTQTPRYLIKTRGQQVTLSCSPISGHRSVSWYQQTPGQGLQFLFEYFSETQRNKGNFPGRFSGRQFSNSRSEMNVSTLELGDSALYLCASSLAWKGSTDTQYFGPGTRLTVL.

This clonotype was seen many times. The chain has TRBV10-3 and TRBJ2-1, with a weak D call TRBD1 (6 bases). The V gene lost 5 bases and the J gene lost 5 bases, with 13 bases spanning the gap. CDR1 is ENHRY and CDR2 is SYGVKD in the germline V gene. The CDR3 is 14 amino acids. As DNA, the CDR3 is TGTGCCATCAGTTACAGGGCCTGGGACAATGAGCAGTTCTTC. Translation: CAISYRAWDNEQFF.

This clonotype was counted at least ten times. The chain combines TRBV5-6 with TRBJ2-1; D gene uncertain. Germline V lookup: CDR1 SGHDT, CDR2 YYEEEE. Between the trimmed V and J ends, which lost 1 base and 5 bases, there was a span of 13 bases. The CDR3 is 15 residues long. In DNA form, the CDR3 reads TGTGCCAGCAGCTTGAGTCCCGAAGGGCACAATGAGCAGTTCTTC. As protein: CASSLSPEGHNEQFF.

The V call is TRBV7-9, the J call TRBJ2-7; a possible D gene is TRBD2 (5 bases). The V and J ends lost 4 bases and 1 base respectively, with 17 bases between them. The germline V gene encodes CDR1 SEHNR and CDR2 FQNEAQ (reference sequence). CDR3 length: 16 amino acids. The CDR3 region is CASSYLHGVSSYEQYF. In DNA, the CDR3 is TGTGCCAGCAGCTACCTCCACGGGGTTTCGTCCTACGAGCAGTACTTC.

The CDR3 is CASTLGGHGSGGELFF. The CDR3 DNA reads TGTGCCAGCACATTAGGGGGACACGGAAGTGGCGGGGAGCTGTTTTTT. V gene TRBV12-3 or TRBV12-4 combines with J gene TRBJ2-2; D possibly corresponds to TRBD1 (6 bases). The CDR3 covers 16 residues. The germline V and J ends were trimmed by 7 bases and 7 bases, with 22 bases remaining between them.

This clonotype was picked up many times. The chain recombines TRBV5-1 with TRBJ2-1; 9 positions agree with TRBD1. This CDR3 contains 15 residues. Germline CDR1 is SGHRS and CDR2 is YFSETQ. Germline trimming cut 3 bases from V and 7 bases from J; bases unmatched to any gene: 8. The CDR3 bases are TGCGCCAGCAGCTCCGACAGGGGGTTATGGAATGAGCAGTTCTTC. This gives the protein CASSSDRGLWNEQFF. Full variable domain (remainder filled in from reference TRBV5-1 and TRBJ2-1): KAGVTQTPRYLIKTRGQQVTLSCSPISGHRSVSWYQQTPGQGLQFLFEYFSETQRNKGNFPGRFSGRQFSNSRSEMNVSTLELGDSALYLCASSSDRGLWNEQFFGPGTRLTVL.

This clonotype was seen more than once but under ten times. V usage is TRBV20-1 and J usage is TRBJ1-1; D might be TRBD1 (6 bases). Germline V gene lookup returns CDR1 DFQATT and CDR2 SNEGSKA (reference sequence). This CDR3 is 12 amino acids long. Between the trimmed V and J ends, which lost 6 bases and 7 bases, there was a span of 15 bases. The chain's CDR3 is CSADTGSVEAFF. CDR3 DNA sequence: TGCAGTGCGGACACAGGGTCCGTTGAAGCTTTCTTT.

This clonotype was detected ten times or more. The chain has TRBV5-1 and TRBJ2-7, with D perhaps matching TRBD1 or TRBD2 (6 bases each). V shed 4 bases and J shed 3 bases, with 17 bases lying between them. The germline CDR1 and CDR2 sequences are SGHRS and YFSETQ. The CDR3 runs 15 residues. The chain's CDR3 is CASSRGGGWSYEQYF. As DNA, the CDR3 is TGCGCCAGCAGCCGTGGAGGGGGATGGAGCTACGAGCAGTACTTC.

This chain joins TRBV2 and TRBJ2-1; 8 bases align to TRBD2. The V gene's germline CDR1 is SNHLY and CDR2 FYNNEI. The CDR3 runs 13 residues. J gave up 4 bases and V 7 bases, and 3 bases lay outside the gene matches. The CDR3 here is CASNQREYNEQFF. The CDR3, as DNA: TGTGCCAGCAACCAGCGGGAGTACAATGAGCAGTTCTTC.

This chain links TRBV20-1 with TRBJ1-5, with D tentatively TRBD1 (5 bases). The CDR3 sequence is 15 residues long. V lost 3 bases and J 2 bases, leaving 14 bases between the germline ends. Germline CDR1 reads DFQATT; CDR2 reads SNEGSKA (reference sequence). CDR3 in DNA: TGCAGTGCTAGGGGACGGTTCGAAGGCAATCAGCCCCAGCATTTT. This translates into CSARGRFEGNQPQHF.

The chain carries TRBV2 and TRBJ2-7; TRBD2 matches 8 bases. The CDR3 is 15 amino acids. The V and J ends lost 2 bases and 0 bases, in that order; junction bases with no gene match: 3. Germline CDR1 SNHLY, CDR2 FYNNEI. The CDR3 reads CASSERLAHSYEQYF. The DNA for the CDR3 is TGTGCCAGCAGTGAACGACTAGCGCACTCCTACGAGCAGTACTTC.

The CDR3 sequence: CASSQDRARRTDTQYF. Written as DNA, the CDR3 is TGTGCCAGCAGCCAAGATAGGGCCAGGAGGACAGATACGCAGTATTTT. The J gene is TRBJ2-3, the V gene TRBV3-1; the D gene is possibly TRBD2 (5 bases). Between the trimmed V and J ends, which lost 0 bases and 3 bases, there was a span of 13 bases. CDR3 length: 16 amino acids. Germline CDR1 is LGHDT and CDR2 is YNNKEL (reference sequence).

A few counts support this clonotype. The V call is TRBV7-3, the J call TRBJ2-3; 12 bases align to TRBD2. The CDR3 consists of 17 residues. The ends lost 4 bases at V and 6 bases at J; junction bases unmatched: 11. Germline V gene lookup returns CDR1 SGHTA and CDR2 FQGTGA. CDR3: CASSSRLAGVSLDTQYF. In DNA, the CDR3 is TGTGCCAGCAGCTCTAGACTAGCGGGAGTCTCCCTTGATACGCAGTATTTT.

In this sample, this clonotype turned up a few times. This chain connects TRBV27 to TRBJ2-3; 10 bases fit TRBD2. The CDR3 totals 14 residues. The V gene's germline CDR1 is MNHEY and CDR2 SMNVEV (reference sequence). V lost 5 bases to trimming and J lost 4 bases; unmatched junction nucleotides: 3. The CDR3 nucleotides are TGTGCCAGCAGTCGTAGCGGGAGGCCAGATACGCAGTATTTT. Encoded protein: CASSRSGRPDTQYF.

This clonotype was found a few times. CDR3 sequence reads: CASTPTGPIYGYTF. CDR3 sequence (DNA): TGTGCCAGCACCCCGACAGGCCCCATCTATGGCTACACCTTC. This chain joins TRBV5-5 and TRBJ1-2; tentatively, D is TRBD1 (6 bases). Looked up from germline, CDR1 is SGHKS and CDR2 is YYEKEE (reference sequence). V lost 6 bases, J lost 4 bases, and 16 bases lay in between. The CDR3 contains 14 residues. Full variable domain (rest looked up from reference TRBV5-5 and TRBJ1-2): DAGVTQSPTHLIKTRGQQVTLRCSPISGHKSVSWYQQVLGQGPQFIFQYYEKEERGRGNFPDRFSARQFPNYSSELNVNALLLGDSALYLCASTPTGPIYGYTFGSGTRLTVV.

This clonotype has a handful of counts. V usage is TRBV4-1 and J usage is TRBJ2-7, with a tentative D call TRBD1 (5 bases). The CDR3 consists of 14 residues. CDR1 is MGHRA, CDR2 YSYEKL, per germline. Trimming pared 1 base from V and 0 bases from J, leaving 7 bases between. CDR3 nucleotides: TGCGCCAGCAGCCAAGGGACACTCTCCTACGAGCAGTACTTC. Residues: CASSQGTLSYEQYF.

In its sample, this clonotype was seen a few times. V gene TRBV4-2 combines with J gene TRBJ1-2; 10 nucleotides agree with TRBD1. V gave up 8 bases and J gave up 4 bases; unmatched junction bases: 4. This CDR3 region has 13 residues. The germline gives CDR1 LGHNA, CDR2 YNFKEQ. This CDR3 is CASGGQGSYGYTF. The CDR3 nucleotides are TGTGCCAGCGGGGGACAGGGGAGCTATGGCTACACCTTC.

The chain carries TRBV5-1 and TRBJ2-2; D not resolved. Germline V gene data show CDR1 as SGHRS and CDR2 as YFSETQ. V was cut by 4 bases and J by 6 bases, with 19 bases left in between. This CDR3 has 16 residues. The CDR3, as DNA: TGCGCCAGCAGCATGCCCCCGGGCAGACGAGCCGGGGAGCTGTTTTTT. It encodes CASSMPPGRRAGELFF.

In this sample, this clonotype turned up a few times. The chain employs TRBV10-3 and TRBJ1-5; a possible D gene is TRBD1 (5 bases). Trimming pared 2 bases from V and 5 bases from J, leaving 13 bases between. The CDR3 contains 15 residues. Germline CDR1 reads ENHRY; CDR2 reads SYGVKD. The CDR3 spells CAISERQTGDQPQHF. CDR3 sequence (DNA): TGTGCCATCAGTGAGAGACAGACGGGAGATCAGCCCCAGCATTTT.

This clonotype was counted only a few times. The V gene is TRBV3-1, the J gene TRBJ2-3; 7 nucleotides align to TRBD2. The CDR3 is 17 residues long. The trim removed 0 bases at V and 3 bases at J, leaving 9 bases unmatched. CDR1 and CDR2 (germline): LGHDT, YNNKEL (reference sequence). The CDR3 nucleotides read TGTGCCAGCAGCCAAGATTTGCGGGAGTGGGGGACAGATACGCAGTATTTT. Its translation is CASSQDLREWGTDTQYF.

This clonotype was seen a few times. The chain is built from TRBV4-2 and TRBJ2-5; D call uncertain. CDR3 length: 15 amino acids. CDR1 is LGHNA and CDR2 is YNFKEQ in the germline V gene. V lost 2 bases to trimming and J lost 5 bases, with 15 bases between them. The CDR3 region is CASSQIRVVGETQYF. In nucleotides, the CDR3 is TGTGCCAGCAGCCAAATCCGGGTGGTAGGGGAGACCCAGTACTTC.

The rearrangement uses TRBV6-1 and TRBJ1-1; D remains unclear. V lost 4 bases and J 0 bases, leaving 9 bases between the germline ends. CDR3 size: 14 residues. Looked up from germline, CDR1 is MNHNS and CDR2 is SASEGT. CDR3 DNA sequence: TGTGCCAGCAGTGTTAAGAGCATGAACACTGAAGCTTTCTTT. As protein: CASSVKSMNTEAFF.

This clonotype was detected many times. This chain links TRBV4-2 with TRBJ2-2; D uncertain. V was clipped by 1 base and J by 9 bases, with 9 bases between them. Germline V gene lookup returns CDR1 LGHNA and CDR2 YNFKEQ. The CDR3 consists of 13 residues. The CDR3 spells CASSQVAERELFF. CDR3 sequence (DNA): TGTGCCAGCAGCCAAGTAGCAGAGAGGGAGCTGTTTTTT.

The chain links TRBV25-1 to TRBJ1-3; D gene ambiguous. Germline lookup yields CDR1 MGHDK and CDR2 SYGVNS. The CDR3 consists of 14 residues. Trimming removed 6 bases at V and 2 bases at J, with 11 bases between. CDR3 sequence reads: CASSLTSPGNTIYF. DNA for the CDR3: TGTGCCAGCAGCCTAACCAGTCCTGGAAACACCATATATTTT. The full variable domain, with the rest looked up from reference TRBV25-1 and TRBJ1-3, is EADIYQTPRYLVIGTGKKITLECSQTMGHDKMYWYQQDPGMELHLIHYSYGVNSTEKGDLSSESTVSRIRTEHFPLTLESARPSHTSQYLCASSLTSPGNTIYFGEGSWLTVV.

In this sample, this clonotype turned up a few times. The chain employs TRBV7-9 and TRBJ2-3, with a possible D match to TRBD1 (6 bases). CDR1 is SEHNR and CDR2 is FQNEAQ in the germline V gene (reference sequence). This CDR3 is built from 15 residues. V was cut by 3 bases and J by 3 bases, with 13 bases left in between. The CDR3 region has the DNA TGTGCCAGCAGCTTGGTCAGGGGCGGGACAGATACGCAGTATTTT. Amino acid sequence: CASSLVRGGTDTQYF.

J is TRBJ2-5 and V is TRBV20-1; D is uncertain. The ends were cut back, 3 bases at V and 5 bases at J, with 10 bases in the middle. CDR3 length: 12 amino acids. Germline CDR1 is DFQATT and CDR2 is SNEGSKA (reference sequence). The CDR3 nucleotides read TGCAGTGCTAGCGCAGTTTTGGAGACCCAGTACTTC. Its protein is CSASAVLETQYF.